The 10 T cell receptor beta chains in this list originate from one sample, sequenced in a study of blood T cell repertoires in COVID-19. The assay was immunoSEQ multiplex PCR, and TCRdb's table has in-frame clones only and misses some. Of 40,000 or so clones listed, approximately 69% are singletons. The sample comprised peripheral blood. All receptors come from an older man with COVID-19, enrolled during active disease.

The CDR3 sequence is CASRGGWTGDTQYF. Here the CDR3 DNA reads TGTGCCAGCAGAGGGGGCTGGACGGGAGATACGCAGTATTTT. The chain joins TRBV2 to TRBJ2-3; TRBD1 agrees at 7 bases. This CDR3 contains 14 residues. Germline CDR1 reads SNHLY; CDR2 reads FYNNEI. Trimming removed 6 bases from V and 5 bases from J; junction bases left unmatched: 8.

This clone was counted a few times. The gene calls are TRBV18 and TRBJ2-2, with TRBD2 matching 12 bases. The trim removed 2 bases at V and 6 bases at J, leaving 4 bases unmatched. The CDR3 extends over 16 amino acids. Germline loops: CDR1 KGHSH, CDR2 LQKENI. In DNA, the CDR3 is TGTGCCAGCTCACCAGCTAGCGGGAGGGTCTCCGGGGAGCTGTTTTTT. Amino acids: CASSPASGRVSGELFF.

The chain uses TRBV6-5 and TRBJ2-1; D not certain. Trimming cost V 2 bases and J 7 bases, with 6 bases left between them. The CDR3 is 12 amino acids. Germline V gene lookup returns CDR1 MNHEY and CDR2 SVGAGI. The CDR3 sequence is CASSYDSNEQFF. Here the CDR3 DNA reads TGTGCCAGCAGTTACGACTCAAATGAGCAGTTCTTC.

The table lists this clone with a count of one. This rearrangement joins TRBV4-2 to TRBJ2-1; 8 bases map to TRBD2. Germline-derived CDR1 and CDR2 are LGHNA and YNFKEQ. CDR3 length: 16 residues. J gave up 7 bases and V 0 bases, and 8 bases lay outside the gene matches. The CDR3 is CASSQDSSGVYNEQFF. Here the CDR3 DNA reads TGTGCCAGCAGCCAAGATAGTAGCGGGGTATATAATGAGCAGTTCTTC.

This chain joins TRBV29-1 and TRBJ2-2, with 7 bases fitting TRBD2. J gave up 4 bases and V 4 bases, and 6 bases lay outside the gene matches. The germline V gene has CDR1 SQVTM and CDR2 ANQGSEA. The CDR3 has 14 amino acids. The CDR3 sequence is CSVGQRGATGELFF. Here the CDR3 DNA reads TGCAGCGTTGGGCAGCGGGGCGCCACCGGGGAGCTGTTTTTT.

The CDR3 is CASGSGWSSGNTIYF. The CDR3 DNA is TGTGCCAGCGGTTCCGGGTGGTCCTCTGGAAACACCATATATTTT. The genes are TRBV9 and TRBJ1-3, with D hard to call. From germline, CDR1 is SGDLS and CDR2 YYNGEE. The CDR3 has 15 residues. V dropped 7 bases and J dropped 0 bases, with 14 bases sitting between them.

V is TRBV6-1 and J is TRBJ2-5; TRBD1 matches 7 bases. The V gene's germline CDR1 is MNHNS and CDR2 SASEGT. The junction had 11 bases not matched to a gene; V was cut back by 1 base and J by 3 bases. This CDR3 spans 17 amino acids. CDR3 coding DNA: TGTGCCAGCAGTGAAGGGGCCGGGACAGCATATGAAGAGACCCAGTACTTC. Its protein product is CASSEGAGTAYEETQYF.

The chain employs TRBV30 and TRBJ2-3, with D perhaps matching TRBD2 (6 bases). Trimming took 0 bases from V and 3 from J, leaving 10 bases between them. The CDR3 spans 14 residues. Per the germline V gene, CDR1 is GTSNPN and CDR2 is SVGIG (reference sequence). CDR3 sequence: CAWSVGGITDTQYF. The CDR3 DNA sequence: TGTGCCTGGAGTGTCGGAGGGATAACAGATACGCAGTATTTT.

The V and J genes are TRBV28 and TRBJ2-4, with a weak D call TRBD2 (6 bases). Per the germline V gene, CDR1 is MDHEN and CDR2 is SYDVKM. The V end lost 3 bases, the J end lost 12 bases, and 18 bases lay between the germline ends. This CDR3 is 14 amino acids long. In DNA, the CDR3 is TGTGCCAGCAGTTTCTCAGTACCGGGACTGACTCAGTACTTC. Its translation is CASSFSVPGLTQYF.

The chain combines TRBV6-6 with TRBJ1-2; 8 bases line up with TRBD1. The length of the CDR3 is 15 residues. The J segment lost 12 bases and the V segment lost 6 bases, leaving 18 bases of the junction unmatched. The V gene's germline CDR1 is MNHNY and CDR2 SVGAGI (reference sequence). CDR3 amino acids: CASSEPRTGFFFHTF. CDR3 coding DNA: TGTGCCAGCAGCGAACCGAGGACAGGGTTTTTTTTCCACACCTTC.